This T cell receptor beta chain came from a study of cytomegalovirus exposure and HLA in healthy donors. The CDR3 is 13 amino acids. V was pared by 4 bases and J by 3 bases, with 10 bases between. Germline CDR1 SGHNT, CDR2 YYREEE (reference sequence). Primers for the PCR totalled 60 Vbeta and 13 Jbeta. The method was immunoSEQ multiplex PCR; TCRdb's version includes in-frame clones alone and lacks a portion of them. The table lists some 190,000 clones, around 87% of them singletons. The receptor was derived from a boy aged 2 to 9 in good health and CMV-seronegative. The sample was PBMCs. The chain employs TRBV5-4 and TRBJ1-2; D is ambiguous. Written as DNA, the CDR3 is TGTGCCAGCAGCCCGGGGTACGACTATGGCTACACCTTC. Translating gives CASSPGYDYGYTF. Using reference TRBV5-4 and TRBJ1-2 for the parts outside the CDR3, the full variable domain is ETGVTQSPTHLIKTRGQQVTLRCSSQSGHNTVSWYQQALGQGPQFIFQYYREEENGRGNFPPRFSGLQFPNYSSELNVNALELDDSALYLCASSPGYDYGYTFGSGTRLTVV.